This TCR beta chain was obtained from a study of tumor-infiltrating lymphocytes in primary liver carcinoma. V lost 8 bases and J lost 4, with 14 bases in between. The germline gives CDR1 LGHNA, CDR2 YSLEER. The length of the CDR3 is 13 residues. Synthesis of TCR beta cDNA was carried out from around 500 ng total RNA with a constant-region primer. Investigators got TCR beta libraries out of three nested multiplex PCR rounds, done with slightly modified ARM-PCR. PCR rounds one and two used TRBV1-TRBV30 forward primers with a C-beta reverse primer for roughly 10 cycles each. TCRdb analysed the multiplex PCR reads with MiXCR anew, one entry per CDR3 protein. The repertoire holds some 46,000 distinct CDR3 sequences, with more than 60% as singletons. For each extraction, RNA and DNA were obtained together from 20-30 mg of unsorted bulk tissue.

The chain carries TRBV4-3 and TRBJ1-2; D remains unclear. The receptor comes from a woman aged 25 to 39 with primary liver carcinoma and hepatitis B virus infection. The sequenced material came from tumor-adjacent normal liver tissue. CDR3 nucleotides: TGCGCCAGCGCTGAGTTGGAGATCTATGGCTACACCTTC. This codes for CASAELEIYGYTF.